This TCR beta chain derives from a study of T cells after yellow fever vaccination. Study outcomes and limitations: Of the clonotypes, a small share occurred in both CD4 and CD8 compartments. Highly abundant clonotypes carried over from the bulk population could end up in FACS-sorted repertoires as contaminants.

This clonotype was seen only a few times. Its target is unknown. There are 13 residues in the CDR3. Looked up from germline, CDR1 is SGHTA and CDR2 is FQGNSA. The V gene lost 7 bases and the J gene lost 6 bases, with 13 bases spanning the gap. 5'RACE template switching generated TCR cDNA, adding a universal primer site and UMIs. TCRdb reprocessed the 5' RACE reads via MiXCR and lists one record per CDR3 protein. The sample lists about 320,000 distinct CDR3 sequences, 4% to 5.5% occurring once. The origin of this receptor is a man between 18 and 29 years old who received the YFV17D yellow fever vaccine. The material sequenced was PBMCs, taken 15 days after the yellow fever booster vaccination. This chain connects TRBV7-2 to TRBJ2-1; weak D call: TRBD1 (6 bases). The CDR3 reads CASILGAFNEQFF. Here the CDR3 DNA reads TGTGCCAGCATCCTGGGGGCTTTCAATGAGCAGTTCTTC.